This record concerns one TCR beta chain sequence. The repertoire was sequenced with immunoSEQ multiplex PCR; TCRdb's copy has only in-frame clones and lacks some. The sample contains more than 90,000 clones, roughly 96% of which appear only once. These data are taken from a study of technical replicates of blood from several donors. The ends lost 0 bases at V and 3 bases at J; junction bases unmatched: 4. The V gene's germline CDR1 is MNHNY and CDR2 SVGAGI (reference sequence). The CDR3 sequence is 15 residues long. Sequenced sample: T cells isolated from PBMCs. The sequence was collected from a human donor in good health. V and J are TRBV6-6 and TRBJ2-7, with 8 bases that match TRBD1. This CDR3 reads CASSYSMDRVYEQYF. CDR3 DNA sequence: TGTGCCAGCAGTTACTCGATGGACAGGGTCTACGAGCAGTACTTC.